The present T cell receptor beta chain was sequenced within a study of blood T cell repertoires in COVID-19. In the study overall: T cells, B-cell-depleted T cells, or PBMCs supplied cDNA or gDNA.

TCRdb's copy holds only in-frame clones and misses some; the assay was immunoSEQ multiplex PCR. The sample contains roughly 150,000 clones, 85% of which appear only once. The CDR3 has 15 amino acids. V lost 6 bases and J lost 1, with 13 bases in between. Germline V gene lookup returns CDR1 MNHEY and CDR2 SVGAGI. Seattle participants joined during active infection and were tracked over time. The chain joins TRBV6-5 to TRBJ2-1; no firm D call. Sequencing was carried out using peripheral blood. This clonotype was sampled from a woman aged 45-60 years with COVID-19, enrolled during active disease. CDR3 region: CASSPSRRSYNEQFF. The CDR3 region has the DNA TGTGCCAGCAGCCCGTCTAGGAGATCCTACAATGAGCAGTTCTTC.